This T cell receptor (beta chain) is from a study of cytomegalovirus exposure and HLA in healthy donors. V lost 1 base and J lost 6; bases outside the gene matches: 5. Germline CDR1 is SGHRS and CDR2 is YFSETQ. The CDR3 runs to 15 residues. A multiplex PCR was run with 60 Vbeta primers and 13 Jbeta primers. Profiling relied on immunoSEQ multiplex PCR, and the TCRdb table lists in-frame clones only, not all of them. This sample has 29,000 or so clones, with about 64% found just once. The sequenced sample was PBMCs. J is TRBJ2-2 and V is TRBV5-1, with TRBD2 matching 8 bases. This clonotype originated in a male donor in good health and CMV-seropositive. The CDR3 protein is CASSLSGRFSGELFF. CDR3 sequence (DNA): TGCGCCAGCAGCTTGAGCGGGAGATTCTCCGGGGAGCTGTTTTTT. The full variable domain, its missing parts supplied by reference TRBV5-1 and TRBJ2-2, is KAGVTQTPRYLIKTRGQQVTLSCSPISGHRSVSWYQQTPGQGLQFLFEYFSETQRNKGNFPGRFSGRQFSNSRSEMNVSTLELGDSALYLCASSLSGRFSGELFFGEGSRLTVL.